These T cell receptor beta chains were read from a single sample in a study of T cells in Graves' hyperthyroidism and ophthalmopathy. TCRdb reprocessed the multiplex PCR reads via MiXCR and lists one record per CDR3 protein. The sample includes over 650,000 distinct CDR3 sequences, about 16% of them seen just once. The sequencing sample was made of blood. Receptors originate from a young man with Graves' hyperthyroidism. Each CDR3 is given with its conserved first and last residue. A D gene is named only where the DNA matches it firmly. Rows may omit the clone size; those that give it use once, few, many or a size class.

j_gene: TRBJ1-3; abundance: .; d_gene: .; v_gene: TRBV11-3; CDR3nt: TGTGCCAGCAGCTCTCCGGGCCGCTCTGGAAACACCATATATTTT; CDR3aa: CASSSPGRSGNTIYF
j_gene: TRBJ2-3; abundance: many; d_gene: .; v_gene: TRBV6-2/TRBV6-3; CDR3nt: TGTGCCAGCAGGAGGAGAGGGACAGATACGCAGTATTTT; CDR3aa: CASRRRGTDTQYF
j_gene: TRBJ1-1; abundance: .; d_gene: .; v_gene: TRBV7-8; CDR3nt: TGTGCCAGCAGCTTGTCCCGGGTGAACACTGAAGCTTTCTTT; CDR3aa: CASSLSRVNTEAFF
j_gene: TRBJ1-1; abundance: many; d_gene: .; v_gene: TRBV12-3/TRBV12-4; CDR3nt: TGTGCCAGCAGCTCACGAGGGCAGGAAGGCCATGGAGCTTTCTTT; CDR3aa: CASSSRGQEGHGAFF
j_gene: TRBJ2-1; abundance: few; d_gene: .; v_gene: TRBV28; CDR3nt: TGTGCCAGCAGTTTAATCCCCCTAGGGGGTATGGGCAATGAGCAGTTCTTC; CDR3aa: CASSLIPLGGMGNEQFF
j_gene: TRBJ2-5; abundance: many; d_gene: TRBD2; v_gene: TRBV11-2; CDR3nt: TGTGCCAGCAGCCGGACTAGCGGCAATGAGGCCCAGTACTTC; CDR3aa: CASSRTSGNEAQYF
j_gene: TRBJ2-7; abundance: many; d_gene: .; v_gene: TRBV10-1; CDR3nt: TGCGCCAGCAGTGCCTCGGGAAGGGACGAGCAGTACTTC; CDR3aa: CASSASGRDEQYF
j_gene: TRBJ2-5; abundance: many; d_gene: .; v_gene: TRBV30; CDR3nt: TGTGCCTGGAGTAACGGGCCCTGGGAGACCCAGTACTTC; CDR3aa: CAWSNGPWETQYF
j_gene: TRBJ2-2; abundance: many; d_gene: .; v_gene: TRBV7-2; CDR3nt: TGTGCCAGCAGCTTAGTTTCGGCGTACACCGGGGAGCTGTTTTTT; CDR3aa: CASSLVSAYTGELFF
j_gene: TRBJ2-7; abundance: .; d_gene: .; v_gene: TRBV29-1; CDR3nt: TGCAGCGCCGGGGTAGATTACGAGCAGTACTTC; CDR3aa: CSAGVDYEQYF
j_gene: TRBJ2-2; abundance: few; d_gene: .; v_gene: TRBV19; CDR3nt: TGTGCCAGTAGTAAAGGCAGTAACACCGGGGAGCTGTTTTTT; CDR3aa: CASSKGSNTGELFF
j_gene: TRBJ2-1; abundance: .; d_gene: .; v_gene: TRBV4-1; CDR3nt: TGCGCCAGCAGCCAAGACAGGGTTAAGTTCTTC; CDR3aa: CASSQDRVKFF
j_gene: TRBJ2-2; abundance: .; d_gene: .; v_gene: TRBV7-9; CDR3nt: TGTGCCAGCGCCGGGGAGCTGTTTTTT; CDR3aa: CASAGELFF
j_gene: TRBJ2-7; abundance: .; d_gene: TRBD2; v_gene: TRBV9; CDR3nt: TGTGCCAGCAGCGCGGGACTAGCGGGAGGACACGAGCAGTACTTC; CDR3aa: CASSAGLAGGHEQYF
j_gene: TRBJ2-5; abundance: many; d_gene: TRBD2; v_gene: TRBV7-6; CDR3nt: TGTGCCAGCAGCTTAGAAGCGGGAAGGCAAGAGACCCAGTACTTC; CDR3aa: CASSLEAGRQETQYF
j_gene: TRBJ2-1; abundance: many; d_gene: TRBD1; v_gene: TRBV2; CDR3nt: TGTGCCAGCAGTATAAAGGGGGCCGCGTACAATGAGCAGTTCTTC; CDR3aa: CASSIKGAAYNEQFF
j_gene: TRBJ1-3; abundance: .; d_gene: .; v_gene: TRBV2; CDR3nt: TGTGCCAGCAGTGACAGGGGAAACACCATATATTTT; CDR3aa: CASSDRGNTIYF
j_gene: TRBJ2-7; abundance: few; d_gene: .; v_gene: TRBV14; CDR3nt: TGTGCCAGCAGCCCGGAACTAGCTGTTCCCTACGAGCAGTACTTC; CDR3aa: CASSPELAVPYEQYF
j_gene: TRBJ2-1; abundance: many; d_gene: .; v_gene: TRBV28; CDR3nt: TGTGCCAGCAGTGGACCCGGGCCTGGGGGCGATGAGCAGTTCTTC; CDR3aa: CASSGPGPGGDEQFF
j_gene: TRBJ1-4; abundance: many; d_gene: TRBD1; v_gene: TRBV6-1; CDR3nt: TGTGCCAGCAGCGACAGGGGTAGGGAAAAACTGTTTTTT; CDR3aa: CASSDRGREKLFF
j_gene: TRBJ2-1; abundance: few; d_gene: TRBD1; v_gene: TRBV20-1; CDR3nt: TGCAGTGCTAGAGGACAGGGGATTGAGCAGTTCTTC; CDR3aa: CSARGQGIEQFF
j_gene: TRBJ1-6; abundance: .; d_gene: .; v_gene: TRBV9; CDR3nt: TGTGCCAGCAGCGGCAGAGTGGACCCTTCACCCCTCCACTTT; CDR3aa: CASSGRVDPSPLHF
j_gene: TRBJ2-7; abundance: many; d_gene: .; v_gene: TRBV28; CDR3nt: TGTGCCAGCACCCCCCCGGCCGCGGGACCCTACGAGCAGTACTTC; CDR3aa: CASTPPAAGPYEQYF
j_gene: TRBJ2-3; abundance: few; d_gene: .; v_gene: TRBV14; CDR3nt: TGTGCCAGCAGCCAAGGGAGCAGTAGCACAGATACGCAGTATTTT; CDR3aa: CASSQGSSSTDTQYF
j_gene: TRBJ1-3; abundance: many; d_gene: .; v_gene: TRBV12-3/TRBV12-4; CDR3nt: TGTGCCAGCAGGCCAGACTCTGGAAACACCATATATTTT; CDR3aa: CASRPDSGNTIYF
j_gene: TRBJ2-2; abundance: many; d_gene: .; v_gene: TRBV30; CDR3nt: TGTGCCTGGAGTGTACAGTTTGGGGAGCTGTTTTTT; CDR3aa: CAWSVQFGELFF
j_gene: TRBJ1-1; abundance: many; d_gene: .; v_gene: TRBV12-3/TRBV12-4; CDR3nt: TGTGCCAGCAGTTTCCCCGCCAACACTGAAGCTTTCTTT; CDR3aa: CASSFPANTEAFF
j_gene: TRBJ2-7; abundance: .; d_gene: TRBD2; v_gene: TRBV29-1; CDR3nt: TGCAGCGCGCTAGCGGGAGGTTACTACGGGCAGTACTTC; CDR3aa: CSALAGGYYGQYF
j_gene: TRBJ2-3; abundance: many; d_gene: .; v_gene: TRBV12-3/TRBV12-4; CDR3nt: TGTGCCAGCAGCGAAGGCGGCCGGGCCCCCGTCACAGATACGCAGTATTTT; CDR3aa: CASSEGGRAPVTDTQYF
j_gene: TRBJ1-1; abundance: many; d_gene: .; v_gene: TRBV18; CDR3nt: TGTGCCAGCTCACCGAACACAGGGTGGGAAACTGAAGCTTTCTTT; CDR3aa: CASSPNTGWETEAFF
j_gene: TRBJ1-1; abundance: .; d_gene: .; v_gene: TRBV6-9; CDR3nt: TGTGCCAGCAGTTACCGTAATCTGAACACTGAAGCTTTCTTT; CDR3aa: CASSYRNLNTEAFF
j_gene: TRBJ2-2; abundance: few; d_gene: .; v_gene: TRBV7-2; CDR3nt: TGTGCCAGCAGCTTTCCGGCCGGGGAGCTGTTTTTT; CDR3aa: CASSFPAGELFF
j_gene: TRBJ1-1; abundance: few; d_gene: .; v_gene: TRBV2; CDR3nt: TGTGCCAGCAGTCTGGAGGACAGTCCGGCTTTCTTT; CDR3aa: CASSLEDSPAFF
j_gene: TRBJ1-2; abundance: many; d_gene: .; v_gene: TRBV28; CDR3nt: TGTGCCAGCAGTAAGTCGGGAGGGAAAGGCTACACCTTC; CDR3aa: CASSKSGGKGYTF
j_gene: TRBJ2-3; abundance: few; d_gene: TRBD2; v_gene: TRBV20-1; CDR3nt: TGCAGTGCTAGGGGACTAGCGGGAGGCCTAGATACGCAGTATTTT; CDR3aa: CSARGLAGGLDTQYF
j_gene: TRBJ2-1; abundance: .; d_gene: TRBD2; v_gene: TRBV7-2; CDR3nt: TGTGCCAGCAGCTTATCGGCTAGCGGGAGGAATGGGCAGTTCTTC; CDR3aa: CASSLSASGRNGQFF
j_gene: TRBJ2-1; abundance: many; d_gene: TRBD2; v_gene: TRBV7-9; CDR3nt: TGTGCCAGCAGCTTAGCGCTAGCGGGAGCCTCCTACAATGAGCAGTTCTTC; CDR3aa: CASSLALAGASYNEQFF
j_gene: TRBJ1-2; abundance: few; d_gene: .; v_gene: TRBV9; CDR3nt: TGTGCCAGCAGCGTAGTGGAGCGTCCCTCAGATGGGGGCTACACCTTC; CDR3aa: CASSVVERPSDGGYTF
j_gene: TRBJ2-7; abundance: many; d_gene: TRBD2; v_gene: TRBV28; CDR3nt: TGTGCCAGCAGTTCCATTGGGACTAGCGGGTCTAACGAGCAGTACTTC; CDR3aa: CASSSIGTSGSNEQYF
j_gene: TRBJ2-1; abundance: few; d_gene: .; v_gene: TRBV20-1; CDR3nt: TGCAGTGCTAGCCACCGGGGGAGGGGGGATTACAATGAGCAGTTCTTC; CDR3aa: CSASHRGRGDYNEQFF
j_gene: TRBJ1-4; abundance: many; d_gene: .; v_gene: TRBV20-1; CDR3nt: TGCAGTGCTACAAAGGACGGGACGGGAAAACTGTTTTTT; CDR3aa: CSATKDGTGKLFF
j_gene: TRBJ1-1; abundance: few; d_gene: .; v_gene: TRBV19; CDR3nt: TGTGCCACCACCATGACGGAGATGAACACTGAAGCTTTCTTT; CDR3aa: CATTMTEMNTEAFF
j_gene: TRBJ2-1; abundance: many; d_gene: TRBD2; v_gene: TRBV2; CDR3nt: TGTGCCAGCAGTGATCAAATCGGGGGGAGCTCCTACAATGAGCAGTTCTTC; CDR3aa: CASSDQIGGSSYNEQFF
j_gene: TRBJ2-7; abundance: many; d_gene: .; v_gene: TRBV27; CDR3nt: TGTGCCAGCAGTTCCCGCTCGTTAGGCTACGAGCAGTACTTC; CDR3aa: CASSSRSLGYEQYF
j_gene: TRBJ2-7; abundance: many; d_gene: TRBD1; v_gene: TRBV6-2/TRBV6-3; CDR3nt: TGTGCCAGCAGTCTGGACAGGGACGGCAACGAGCAGTACTTC; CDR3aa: CASSLDRDGNEQYF
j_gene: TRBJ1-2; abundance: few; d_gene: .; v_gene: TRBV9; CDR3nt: TGTGCCAGCAGGGGGGGACTAACAAGCTCGTATGGCTACACCTTC; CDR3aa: CASRGGLTSSYGYTF
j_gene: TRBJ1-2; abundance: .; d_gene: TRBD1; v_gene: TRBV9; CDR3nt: TGTGCCAGCAGCGCAGGGGGCGGCTATGGCTACACCTTC; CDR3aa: CASSAGGGYGYTF
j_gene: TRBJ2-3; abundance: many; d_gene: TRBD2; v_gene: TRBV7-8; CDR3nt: TGTGCCAGCAGCCCAGGACTAGCGGCCATCACAGATACGCAGTATTTT; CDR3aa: CASSPGLAAITDTQYF
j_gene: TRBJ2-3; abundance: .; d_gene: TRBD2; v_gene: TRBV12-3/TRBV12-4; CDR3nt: TGTGCCAGCAGTTTGACCGGGAGGAATACGCAGTATTTT; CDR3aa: CASSLTGRNTQYF
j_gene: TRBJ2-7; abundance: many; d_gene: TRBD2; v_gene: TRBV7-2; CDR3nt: TGTGCCAGCAGCTCCCGGGGTGCGGGAGGAGGTTACGAGCAGTACTTC; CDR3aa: CASSSRGAGGGYEQYF
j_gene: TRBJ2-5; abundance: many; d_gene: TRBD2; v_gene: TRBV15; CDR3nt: TGTGCCACCAGCAGAGATATCGGGGGGCAAGAGACCCAGTACTTC; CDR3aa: CATSRDIGGQETQYF
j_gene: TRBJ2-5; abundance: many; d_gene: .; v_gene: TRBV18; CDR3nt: TGTGCCAGCTCACGTGGGCCGAGGGAGACCCAGTACTTC; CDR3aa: CASSRGPRETQYF
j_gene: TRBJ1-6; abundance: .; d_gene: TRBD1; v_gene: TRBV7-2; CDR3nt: TGTGCCAGCAGCGCCCGACAGGGGAATTCACCCCTCCACTTT; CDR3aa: CASSARQGNSPLHF